The clone carrying this T cell receptor beta chain appeared a few times. The entry originates in a study of Graves' ophthalmopathy and Graves' hyperthyroidism. Amplification of TCR beta CDR3 regions used RNA transcripts. First-round RT-PCR relied on HTBI primers, and a second-round multiplex PCR came next. TCRdb fed the multiplex PCR reads into MiXCR, producing one record per CDR3 protein. The repertoire includes 200,000 to 250,000 distinct CDR3 sequences, roughly 21% of them detected once, and approximately 39% sits in the top ten. The CDR3 totals 16 residues. Trimming left V 4 bases short and J 4 bases short, with 16 bases between.

V usage is TRBV12-3 or TRBV12-4 and J usage is TRBJ2-2, with D perhaps matching TRBD2 (7 bases). The sequencing input was peripheral blood. This TCR derives from a woman aged 45-65 years with Graves' ophthalmopathy. The CDR3 here is CASSSGRGLLTGELFF. Here the CDR3 DNA reads TGTGCCAGCAGTTCAGGGCGGGGGCTACTCACCGGGGAGCTGTTTTTT.